This T cell receptor (beta chain) derives from a study of somatic reversion in DOCK8 deficiency (dated by TCRdb to about 2020). Describing the broader study: The study compared the T cell receptor beta repertoires of three groups: DOCK8-deficient patients, DOCK8-revertant patients and healthy volunteers. The DOCK8-deficient patients included in the study had been previously reported. The study examined how somatic reversion of pathogenic DOCK8 variants changes lymphocyte differentiation and function in DOCK8 deficiency. Overall results and qualifications from the work: The methods did not state, for each individual sample, whether the source material was whole blood or PBMCs.

This clonotype was observed a few times. What antigen it recognizes has not been identified. No base qualities exist here, and no much larger clone lies one base off it. Blood for healthy controls was obtained from volunteer donors provided by blood services in Australia and France. Genomic DNA for TCR repertoire analysis was extracted from whole blood samples or from PBMCs. Ends trimmed: V by 4 bases, J by 4 bases; bases unmatched to a gene: 7. The CDR3 sequence holds 14 residues, the cysteine and phenylalanine included. Kept here is only the CDR3 DNA, which spans 42 bases and is read in frame from base 1. From a lookup of the germline V gene, CDR1 and CDR2 are WSHSY and SAAADI. The library was built by means of multiplex PCR. TRB libraries were made by one-step amplicon PCR using EuroClonality-NGS primers on 100 ng genomic DNA. Sequencing of the TRB amplicons was carried out on Illumina MiSeq instruments using 2 x 250 bp version 2 chemistry. The paper's data handling went like this. IMGT/HighV-QUEST was used for primary TRB sequence analysis and V(D)J annotation. Once nonfunctional clones had been removed and the data downsampled for comparisons between samples, VDJtools was used to evaluate repertoire diversity and composition. TCRdb trimmed public reads at Q25 via fastp, called clones via MiXCR and kept in-frame beta chains. CDR3 protein duplicates are merged, each entry listing the most common genes and DNA. The V and J calls were not made by the authors but by TCRdb's processing. The sample yields approximately 2,500 distinct CDR3 sequences; roughly 26% were counted once. The leading ten clones occupy 8% to 9.5% of the sample.

Sequencing was performed on peripheral blood. This TCR was sampled from a human donor in good health. The receptor chain draws on TRBV10-2 and TRBJ2-7; 7 central nucleotides agree with TRBD2. The DNA sequence is as follows: TGCGCCAGCAGTGGCCAAGCGGGAAGATACGAGCAGTACTTC. Protein translation: CASSGQAGRYEQYF.